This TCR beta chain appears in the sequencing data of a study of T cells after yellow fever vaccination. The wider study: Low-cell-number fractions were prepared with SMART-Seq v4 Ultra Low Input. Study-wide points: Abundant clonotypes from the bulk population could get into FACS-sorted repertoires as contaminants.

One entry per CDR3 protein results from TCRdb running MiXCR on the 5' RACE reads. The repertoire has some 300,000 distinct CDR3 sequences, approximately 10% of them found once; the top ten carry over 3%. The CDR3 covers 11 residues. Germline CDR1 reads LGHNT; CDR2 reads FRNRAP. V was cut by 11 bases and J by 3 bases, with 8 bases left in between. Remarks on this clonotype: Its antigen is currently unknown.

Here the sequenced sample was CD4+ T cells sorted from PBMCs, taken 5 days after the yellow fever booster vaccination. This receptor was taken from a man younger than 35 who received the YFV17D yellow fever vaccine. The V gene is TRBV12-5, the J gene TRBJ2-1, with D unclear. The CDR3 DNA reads TGTGCTTCGGCCAGCTACAATGAGCAGTTCTTC. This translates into CASASYNEQFF.